The 10 T cell receptor beta chains below were found in one sample sequenced in a study of cytomegalovirus exposure and HLA in healthy donors. Researchers ran the PCR with 60 Vbeta and 13 Jbeta primers. Produced via immunoSEQ multiplex PCR; TCRdb's table is partial and in-frame only. Of roughly 140,000 clones in the sample, around four fifths were seen once. Material: PBMCs. All receptors derive from a boy between 2 and 15 years old in good health and CMV-seronegative.

The rearrangement links TRBV7-9 to TRBJ2-5; 7 nucleotides align to TRBD1. Looked up from germline, CDR1 is SEHNR and CDR2 is FQNEAQ (reference sequence). V lost 5 bases and J lost 7; bases outside the gene matches: 4. CDR3 size: 12 residues. Here the CDR3 DNA reads TGTGCCAGCAGCCGGGGACAGCCGACCCAGTACTTC. Protein sequence: CASSRGQPTQYF.

The chain couples TRBV4-2 to TRBJ1-3; TRBD1 matches at 8 bases. Germline CDR1 LGHNA, CDR2 YNFKEQ. After removal of 3 bases from V and 1 base from J, the junction contained 11 bases not matched to a gene. This CDR3 has 18 amino acids. In DNA form, the CDR3 reads TGTGCCAGCAGCCACGTAAAGACAGGGGCAGGTTCTGGAAACACCATATATTTT. This translates into CASSHVKTGAGSGNTIYF.

This clone has only one observation. The gene calls are TRBV7-9 and TRBJ2-1; D is possibly TRBD2 (6 bases). The V and J ends lost 1 base and 13 bases respectively, with 20 bases between them. This CDR3 has 15 residues. Looked up from germline, CDR1 is SEHNR and CDR2 is FQNEAQ (reference sequence). The DNA for the CDR3 is TGTGCCAGCAGCTTAGATAGCCCCCTGAGGAGGGGACAGTTCTTC. Protein product: CASSLDSPLRRGQFF.

The rearrangement joins TRBV18 to TRBJ1-1, with TRBD1 as a possible D gene (6 bases). V lost 6 bases, J lost 7 bases, and 21 bases lay in between. The CDR3 covers 15 residues. CDR1 and CDR2 from the germline V gene are KGHSH and LQKENI. CDR3 amino acids: CASSPRGNRGLEAFF. The DNA of the CDR3 is TGTGCCAGCTCCCCTAGGGGGAACAGAGGTCTTGAAGCTTTCTTT.

The J gene is TRBJ1-2, the V gene TRBV6-6; D ambiguous. The germline V gene has CDR1 MNHNY and CDR2 SVGAGI (reference sequence). V was cut by 2 bases and J by 3 bases, with 16 bases left in between. CDR3 length equals 16 residues. CDR3 residues: CASSYTRSASYYGYTF. CDR3 DNA sequence: TGTGCCAGCAGTTACACCCGCAGTGCCTCCTACTATGGCTACACCTTC.

V and J are TRBV9 and TRBJ2-1, with 11 positions matching TRBD2. The CDR3 extends over 17 amino acids. Per germline, CDR1 SGDLS and CDR2 YYNGEE. Trimming removed 4 bases from V and 6 bases from J; junction bases left unmatched: 12. CDR3 loop: CASSPRTSGLRFNEQFF. The CDR3 DNA is TGTGCCAGCAGCCCGCGGACTAGCGGGTTACGATTCAATGAGCAGTTCTTC.

This clone has just one count. This chain uses TRBV19 with TRBJ1-2; D gene unclear. The CDR3 length is 13 residues. Germline CDR1 reads LNHDA; CDR2 reads SQIVND (reference sequence). V was pared by 7 bases and J by 6 bases, with 15 bases between. The CDR3 region has the DNA TGTGCCAGTACCGAATGGACCGGGAATGGCTACACCTTC. Its translation: CASTEWTGNGYTF. Together with reference TRBV19 and TRBJ1-2, the CDR3 gives the full variable domain: DGGITQSPKYLFRKEGQNVTLSCEQNLNHDAMYWYRQDPGQGLRLIYYSQIVNDFQKGDIAEGYSVSREKKESFPLTVTSAQKNPTAFYLCASTEWTGNGYTFGSGTRLTVV.

The chain couples TRBV27 to TRBJ2-5; 7 bases match TRBD1. V dropped 3 bases and J dropped 7; count of bases not matched to a gene: 14. Germline-derived CDR1 and CDR2 are MNHEY and SMNVEV (reference sequence). This CDR3 comprises 16 residues. The CDR3 nucleotides are TGTGCCAGCAGTTTGACGACCCTAGGGGGCCAGGGGACCCAGTACTTC. It codes for CASSLTTLGGQGTQYF.

CDR3 in amino acids: CASSLDLGTGALSYEQYF. CDR3 DNA: TGTGCCAGCAGTTTAGATCTTGGGACAGGGGCCCTCTCCTACGAGCAGTACTTC. V and J are TRBV28 and TRBJ2-7; 10 nucleotides match TRBD1. The CDR3 totals 18 residues. Trimming removed 2 bases from V and 0 bases from J; junction bases left unmatched: 10. Germline V gene lookup returns CDR1 MDHEN and CDR2 SYDVKM.

This chain joins TRBV14 and TRBJ1-2, with TRBD1 identical over 8 bases. The CDR3 runs to 14 residues. V lost 3 bases, J lost 6 bases, and 6 bases stayed unmatched. The germline V gene has CDR1 SGHDN and CDR2 FVKESK. In DNA form, the CDR3 reads TGTGCCAGCAGCCAGACAGGGGCGGGGGATGGCTACACCTTC. This codes for CASSQTGAGDGYTF. The whole variable domain, filled in from reference TRBV14 and TRBJ1-2, reads EAGVTQFPSHSVIEKGQTVTLRCDPISGHDNLYWYRRVMGKEIKFLLHFVKESKQDESGMPNNRFLAERTGGTYSTLKVQPAELEDSGVYFCASSQTGAGDGYTFGSGTRLTVV.